These T cell receptor beta chains were read from a single sample in a study of OX40 agonist ivuxolimab in advanced cancers. Libraries were prepared by immunoSEQ multiplex PCR; TCRdb keeps only in-frame clonotypes and omits some of them. The sample lists approximately 90,000 clones, around nine tenths occurring once. The specimen comprised CD4+ or CD8+ T cells sorted from blood, sampled in a trial of the OX40 agonist ivuxolimab. The receptor set was obtained from an adult with an advanced solid tumor such as melanoma, head and neck, liver or kidney cancer. Each CDR3 is given with its conserved first and last residue. Fields, in order: V gene, J gene, D gene, clone size, CDR3 protein, CDR3 DNA. The D gene is left open where the match is weak. Clone size is given for some rows only: seen once, a few or many times, or a class if the clone is expanded.

V gene: TRBV7-9
J gene: TRBJ1-4
D gene: TRBD1
clone size: .
CDR3 protein: CASSLGQGADEKLFF
CDR3 DNA: TGTGCCAGCAGCTTAGGACAGGGGGCAGATGAAAAACTGTTTTTT

V gene: TRBV7-9
J gene: TRBJ2-1
D gene: .
clone size: few
CDR3 protein: CASNLASSSYNEQFF
CDR3 DNA: TGTGCCAGTAATCTGGCGTCGAGCTCCTACAATGAGCAGTTCTTC

V gene: TRBV18
J gene: TRBJ2-7
D gene: TRBD1
clone size: once
CDR3 protein: CASSPTGGVYEQYF
CDR3 DNA: TGTGCCAGCTCACCAACAGGGGGCGTCTACGAGCAGTACTTC

V gene: TRBV10-3
J gene: TRBJ1-4
D gene: .
clone size: .
CDR3 protein: CAISEQVNEKLFF
CDR3 DNA: TGTGCCATCAGTGAACAGGTTAATGAAAAACTGTTTTTT

V gene: TRBV6-1
J gene: TRBJ2-1
D gene: .
clone size: .
CDR3 protein: CASREGAMPYNEQFF
CDR3 DNA: TGTGCCAGCAGGGAGGGCGCAATGCCCTACAATGAGCAGTTCTTC

V gene: TRBV28
J gene: TRBJ1-4
D gene: .
clone size: few
CDR3 protein: CASSLTNTNEKLFF
CDR3 DNA: TGTGCCAGCAGTTTGACCAACACTAATGAAAAACTGTTTTTT

V gene: TRBV4-1
J gene: TRBJ1-3
D gene: .
clone size: .
CDR3 protein: CASSQVRTEGNTIYF
CDR3 DNA: TGCGCCAGCAGCCAAGTCCGGACCGAAGGAAACACCATATATTTT

V gene: TRBV28
J gene: TRBJ1-5
D gene: .
clone size: few
CDR3 protein: CASSFSLERQPQHF
CDR3 DNA: TGTGCCAGCAGTTTTAGCCTCGAGCGGCAGCCCCAGCATTTT

V gene: TRBV19
J gene: TRBJ1-5
D gene: .
clone size: .
CDR3 protein: CASSDVRNQPQHF
CDR3 DNA: TGTGCCAGTAGTGATGTTCGGAATCAGCCCCAGCATTTT

V gene: TRBV21-1
J gene: TRBJ2-7
D gene: .
clone size: .
CDR3 protein: CASSLPGPHSYEQYF
CDR3 DNA: TGTGCCAGCAGCCTACCGGGACCGCACTCCTACGAGCAGTACTTC

V gene: TRBV10-1
J gene: TRBJ2-7
D gene: TRBD2
clone size: few
CDR3 protein: CASSELGLVSYEQYF
CDR3 DNA: TGCGCCAGCAGTGAGCTAGGACTAGTGTCCTACGAGCAGTACTTC

V gene: TRBV7-9
J gene: TRBJ2-3
D gene: TRBD1
clone size: .
CDR3 protein: CASSLGTGYTDTQYF
CDR3 DNA: TGTGCCAGCAGCTTAGGGACAGGGTACACAGATACGCAGTATTTT

V gene: TRBV12-5
J gene: TRBJ2-5
D gene: .
clone size: .
CDR3 protein: CASSRSSVETQYF
CDR3 DNA: TGTGCTAGTTCACGTTCTAGTGTAGAGACCCAGTACTTC

V gene: TRBV18
J gene: TRBJ2-3
D gene: .
clone size: .
CDR3 protein: CASSPPVVTDTQYF
CDR3 DNA: TGTGCCAGCTCACCCCCCGTGGTCACAGATACGCAGTATTTT

V gene: TRBV6-6
J gene: TRBJ2-2
D gene: .
clone size: .
CDR3 protein: CASSYGMANTGELFF
CDR3 DNA: TGTGCCAGCAGTTACGGGATGGCGAACACCGGGGAGCTGTTTTTT

V gene: TRBV9
J gene: TRBJ2-1
D gene: .
clone size: .
CDR3 protein: CASSVGLSTSEQFF
CDR3 DNA: TGTGCCAGCAGCGTAGGGCTCTCAACATCTGAGCAGTTCTTC

V gene: TRBV18
J gene: TRBJ2-5
D gene: TRBD1
clone size: .
CDR3 protein: CASSPRGRLRGETQYF
CDR3 DNA: TGTGCCAGCTCACCAAGGGGGCGTCTAAGAGGGGAGACCCAGTACTTC

V gene: TRBV18
J gene: TRBJ1-2
D gene: .
clone size: .
CDR3 protein: CASSPGQGAYGYTF
CDR3 DNA: TGTGCCAGCTCACCAGGCCAGGGCGCTTACGGCTACACCTTC

V gene: TRBV7-9
J gene: TRBJ2-3
D gene: .
clone size: .
CDR3 protein: CASSPFSRGDTQYF
CDR3 DNA: TGTGCCAGCAGCCCCTTCTCGAGGGGAGATACGCAGTATTTT

V gene: TRBV5-4
J gene: TRBJ2-5
D gene: TRBD2
clone size: .
CDR3 protein: CASSGGLAGGLETQYF
CDR3 DNA: TGTGCCAGCAGCGGCGGACTAGCGGGGGGGTTAGAGACCCAGTACTTC

V gene: TRBV27
J gene: TRBJ2-7
D gene: TRBD2
clone size: .
CDR3 protein: CASSLSPSTAGGFSEQYF
CDR3 DNA: TGTGCCAGCAGTTTATCGCCCAGTACTGCGGGAGGTTTTTCGGAGCAGTACTTC

V gene: TRBV9
J gene: TRBJ2-3
D gene: TRBD1
clone size: .
CDR3 protein: CASSLRQGLSDTQYF
CDR3 DNA: TGTGCCAGCAGCCTTCGACAGGGTTTATCAGATACGCAGTATTTT

V gene: TRBV11-3
J gene: TRBJ2-1
D gene: .
clone size: .
CDR3 protein: CASSSGTGSYNEQFF
CDR3 DNA: TGTGCCAGCAGCTCCGGGACTGGCTCCTACAATGAGCAGTTCTTC

V gene: TRBV6-5
J gene: TRBJ1-3
D gene: .
clone size: .
CDR3 protein: CASSTGQISGNTIYF
CDR3 DNA: TGTGCCAGCAGTACTGGACAGATCTCTGGAAACACCATATATTTT

V gene: TRBV27
J gene: TRBJ2-1
D gene: .
clone size: .
CDR3 protein: CASSSETGRRNEQFF
CDR3 DNA: TGTGCCAGCAGTTCTGAGACCGGGCGAAGGAATGAGCAGTTCTTC

V gene: TRBV6-5
J gene: TRBJ1-3
D gene: .
clone size: .
CDR3 protein: CASSRTGSGNTIYF
CDR3 DNA: TGTGCCAGCAGTCGGACGGGCTCTGGAAACACCATATATTTT

V gene: TRBV5-4
J gene: TRBJ2-7
D gene: TRBD1
clone size: .
CDR3 protein: CASSSPTGAPYEQYF
CDR3 DNA: TGTGCCAGCAGCTCGCCGACAGGGGCACCCTACGAGCAGTACTTC

V gene: TRBV5-4
J gene: TRBJ1-2
D gene: TRBD1
clone size: .
CDR3 protein: CASSLLRGHYGYTF
CDR3 DNA: TGTGCCAGCAGCTTGCTCAGGGGGCACTATGGCTACACCTTC

V gene: TRBV5-1
J gene: TRBJ2-1
D gene: TRBD2
clone size: once
CDR3 protein: CASRQREGREQFF
CDR3 DNA: TGCGCCAGCAGACAGCGGGAGGGCCGCGAGCAGTTCTTC